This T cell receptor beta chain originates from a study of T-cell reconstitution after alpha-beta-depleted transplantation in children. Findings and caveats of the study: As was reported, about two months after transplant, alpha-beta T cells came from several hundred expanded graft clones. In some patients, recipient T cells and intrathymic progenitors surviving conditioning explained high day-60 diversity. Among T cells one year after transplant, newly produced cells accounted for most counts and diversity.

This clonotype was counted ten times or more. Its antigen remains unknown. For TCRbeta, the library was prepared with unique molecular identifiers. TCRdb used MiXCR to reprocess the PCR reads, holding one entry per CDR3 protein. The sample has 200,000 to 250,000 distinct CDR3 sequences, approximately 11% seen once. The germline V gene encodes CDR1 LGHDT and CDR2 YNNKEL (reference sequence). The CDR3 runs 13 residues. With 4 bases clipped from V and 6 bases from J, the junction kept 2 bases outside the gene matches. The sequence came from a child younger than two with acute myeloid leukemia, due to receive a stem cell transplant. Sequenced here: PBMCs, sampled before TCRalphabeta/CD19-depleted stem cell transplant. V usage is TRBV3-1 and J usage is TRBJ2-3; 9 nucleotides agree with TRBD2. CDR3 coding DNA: TGTGCCAGCAGCCTAGCGGGAGTCGATACGCAGTATTTT. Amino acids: CASSLAGVDTQYF.